This T cell receptor beta chain derives from a study of CD8+CD57+ T cells in acquired aplastic anemia. Study details: Sorted CD4+ and CD8+ cell DNA averaged approximately 3 ug.

CDR3 length: 14 residues. Germline assignment: CDR1 MNHEY and CDR2 SVGAGI. V lost 6 bases, J lost 5 bases, and 16 bases lay in between. CD8+CD57+ cell expansion, shown by flow cytometry, had occurred in the patients selected for sequencing. Untreated patients provided the blood samples, with no therapy given before sampling. The template for TCR beta VDJ and CDR3 sequence profiling was genomic DNA. One entry per CDR3 protein results from TCRdb running MiXCR on the reads. The sample lists about 240,000 distinct CDR3 sequences; around 45% were seen once. This chain links TRBV6-5 with TRBJ1-1, with D perhaps matching TRBD1 (5 bases). The source of this sequence is a human donor with aplastic anemia. The sample taken for sequencing was sorted CD4+, CD8+, or CD8+CD57+ T cells (not recorded which) from PBMCs. The CDR3 DNA is TGTGCCAGCAGCCAAGAGAGGGGTGGAACTGAAGCTTTCTTT. Translated: CASSQERGGTEAFF.